These 23 T cell receptor beta chains share one sample of origin, sequenced in a study of shared T cell receptors in the human thymus. The table came from immunoSEQ multiplex PCR; TCRdb's copy has only in-frame clones and leaves some out. The sample includes around 730,000 clones, approximately 83% of them seen just once. These data also featured in a second study, about human thymus T cells.

The sequencing sample was made of thymocytes. The receptors stem from a girl less than two years old with a congenital heart defect.

V and J are TRBV5-8 and TRBJ1-2, with D possibly TRBD1 on 5 matching bases. This CDR3 spans 13 amino acids. The germline V gene encodes CDR1 SGHTS and CDR2 YDEGEE. V was clipped by 1 base and J by 7 bases, with 11 bases between them. CDR3 in DNA: TGTGCCAGCAGCTTGACAGGAGGGTCTGGCTACACCTTC. Its protein is CASSLTGGSGYTF.

The chain uses TRBV5-4 and TRBJ2-7; TRBD1 aligns across 7 bases. The CDR3 is 15 residues long. Germline V gene lookup returns CDR1 SGHNT and CDR2 YYREEE (reference sequence). V shed 2 bases, J shed 2 bases, and the junction held 7 bases outside the gene matches. The CDR3 spells CASSLGHRGPYEQYF. CDR3 DNA sequence: TGTGCCAGCAGCTTAGGACACAGGGGCCCCTACGAGCAGTACTTC.

The chain recombines TRBV27 with TRBJ2-5; 16 positions match TRBD2. V dropped 6 bases and J dropped 0; count of bases not matched to a gene: 7. Germline values: CDR1 MNHEY, CDR2 SMNVEV (reference sequence). The CDR3 has 18 residues. CDR3: CASRPPGLAGGNQETQYF. The CDR3 nucleotides read TGTGCCAGCAGACCGCCGGGACTAGCGGGGGGGAACCAAGAGACCCAGTACTTC.

This clone has only a few counts. The genes are TRBV4-1 and TRBJ1-5; D uncertain. V lost 0 bases and J lost 11, with 26 bases in between. The CDR3 loop spans 18 amino acids. Germline loops: CDR1 MGHRA, CDR2 YSYEKL. CDR3 sequence (DNA): TGCGCCAGCAGCCAAGATTTGGTGCGGGCCCGGTCATCGTGTTCCCAGCATTTT. It yields the protein CASSQDLVRARSSCSQHF.

This clone was observed once. V usage is TRBV5-1 and J usage is TRBJ1-2, with D maybe TRBD1 (6 bases). Germline V gene data show CDR1 as SGHRS and CDR2 as YFSETQ. The CDR3 length is 14 residues. The germline V and J ends were trimmed by 6 bases and 8 bases, with 20 bases remaining between them. The CDR3 nucleotides are TGCGCCAGCACAAAAGACTGGACAGCCCAAGGCTACACCTTC. It codes for CASTKDWTAQGYTF.

The rearrangement joins TRBV11-2 to TRBJ1-6; 9 bases match TRBD1. The CDR3 runs 16 residues. V shed 2 bases, J shed 7 bases, and the junction held 6 bases outside the gene matches. The germline gives CDR1 SGHAT, CDR2 FQNNGV. The CDR3 DNA reads TGTGCCAGCAGCTTAAGGCGGACAGGGGTAAATTCACCCCTCCACTTT. Its protein is CASSLRRTGVNSPLHF.

The chain links TRBV6-5 to TRBJ1-6, with D perhaps matching TRBD1 (5 bases). Trimming took off 1 base at V and 7 bases at J, with 11 bases between the two ends. Per the germline V gene, CDR1 is MNHEY and CDR2 is SVGAGI. This CDR3 spans 15 amino acids. In nucleotides, the CDR3 is TGTGCCAGCAGTTACTGGGGGAGGGGAAATTCACCCCTCCACTTT. It yields the protein CASSYWGRGNSPLHF.

V usage is TRBV10-3 and J usage is TRBJ1-2, with a weak D call TRBD1 (5 bases). Trimming removed 1 base at V and 3 bases at J, with 21 bases between. This CDR3 has 18 residues. The germline V gene encodes CDR1 ENHRY and CDR2 SYGVKD. CDR3 nucleotides: TGTGCCATCAGTGAGTTAGGGACCGGACTACCGGTCGACTATGGCTACACCTTC. The encoded protein is CAISELGTGLPVDYGYTF.

The chain carries TRBV5-4 and TRBJ1-5; D possibly corresponds to TRBD1 (5 bases). This CDR3 region has 14 residues. The V end was cut by 0 bases, the J end by 7 bases, with 11 bases between. Germline V CDR1 and CDR2: SGHNT, YYREEE (reference sequence). This CDR3 is CASSLGPGRQPQHF. CDR3 nucleotide sequence: TGTGCCAGCAGCTTGGGGCCAGGGAGGCAGCCCCAGCATTTT.

CDR3 sequence: CASSPTPGSMWQETQYF. CDR3 DNA sequence: TGTGCCAGCAGCCCGACCCCAGGGTCCATGTGGCAAGAGACCCAGTACTTC. This chain links TRBV7-3 with TRBJ2-5; possibly TRBD1 for D (5 bases). Germline lookup yields CDR1 SGHTA and CDR2 FQGTGA. This CDR3 has 17 amino acids. V was cut by 5 bases and J by 2 bases, with 21 bases left in between. The variable domain in full, completed from reference TRBV7-3 and TRBJ2-5, reads GAGVSQTPSNKVTEKGKYVELRCDPISGHTALYWYRQSLGQGPEFLIYFQGTGAADDSGLPNDRFFAVRPEGSVSTLKIQRTERGDSAVYLCASSPTPGSMWQETQYFGPGTRLLVL.

This chain links TRBV6-6 with TRBJ1-6; no clear D gene. V was clipped by 0 bases and J by 10 bases, with 16 bases between them. CDR3 length: 16 amino acids. Germline V gene sequence: CDR1 MNHNY, CDR2 SVGAGI (reference sequence). The CDR3 reads CASSYSITEGDSPLHF. The CDR3 DNA sequence: TGTGCCAGCAGTTACTCGATCACGGAGGGAGACTCACCCCTCCACTTT.

Note on this clone: The same CDR3 arises from other DNA sequences in this sample as well. This chain links TRBV5-1 with TRBJ2-3; TRBD2 aligns across 14 bases. This CDR3 is built from 16 residues. Germline CDR1 and CDR2: SGHRS and YFSETQ. Trimming cost V 2 bases and J 3 bases; bases outside gene matches: 2. The CDR3 DNA sequence: TGCGCCAGCAGCTTAGGACTAGCGGGGGGTACAGATACGCAGTATTTT. Amino acids: CASSLGLAGGTDTQYF.

The V call is TRBV5-4, the J call TRBJ2-2, with 7 nucleotides matching TRBD2. The germline CDR1 and CDR2 sequences are SGHNT and YYREEE (reference sequence). V lost 3 bases and J lost 4; bases outside the gene matches: 9. There are 16 residues in the CDR3. In DNA, the CDR3 is TGTGCCAGCAGCTCACGAGCGGGGACGAGCACCGGGGAGCTGTTTTTT. Protein sequence: CASSSRAGTSTGELFF.

The genes are TRBV15 and TRBJ1-4; possibly TRBD1 for D (5 bases). The V end was cut by 0 bases, the J end by 5 bases, with 10 bases between. CDR1 and CDR2 from the germline V gene are LNHNV and YYDKDF (reference sequence). The CDR3 extends over 15 amino acids. The CDR3 nucleotides are TGTGCCACCAGCAGAGATCAGGGATGGAATGAAAAACTGTTTTTT. It translates to CATSRDQGWNEKLFF.

The chain has TRBV2 and TRBJ1-2; TRBD1 aligns across 10 bases. Germline V gene lookup returns CDR1 SNHLY and CDR2 FYNNEI. The V segment lost 6 bases and the J segment 5 bases; nucleotides outside the gene matches: 9. This CDR3 has 15 residues. The CDR3 loop reads CASSLRDRGAYGYTF. In DNA, the CDR3 is TGTGCCAGCAGCCTCCGGGACAGGGGCGCATATGGCTACACCTTC.

The chain joins TRBV5-8 to TRBJ2-3, with D hard to call. The germline V gene has CDR1 SGHTS and CDR2 YDEGEE. The length of the CDR3 is 16 residues. V lost 4 bases and J 1 base, leaving 16 bases between the germline ends. The CDR3 is CASSPHLHEGTDTQYF. In DNA, the CDR3 is TGTGCCAGCAGCCCACATCTGCATGAGGGCACAGATACGCAGTATTTT.

The V call is TRBV27, the J call TRBJ2-7; 10 bases map to TRBD1. The germline gives CDR1 MNHEY, CDR2 SMNVEV (reference sequence). J was trimmed by 0 bases and V by 5 bases; bases with no gene match: 4. This CDR3 has 15 residues. The CDR3 loop is CASSPWDRGSYEQYF. The CDR3 nucleotides are TGTGCCAGCAGTCCCTGGGACAGGGGCTCCTACGAGCAGTACTTC.

V is TRBV28 and J is TRBJ1-1, with D possibly matching TRBD1 (6 bases). The germline V and J ends were trimmed by 5 bases and 0 bases, with 10 bases remaining between them. Looked up from germline, CDR1 is MDHEN and CDR2 is SYDVKM. This CDR3 region has 14 residues. The CDR3 spells CASSRDTLNTEAFF. CDR3 nucleotides: TGTGCCAGCAGTCGGGACACCCTGAACACTGAAGCTTTCTTT. Full variable domain (missing parts from reference TRBV28 and TRBJ1-1): DVKVTQSSRYLVKRTGEKVFLECVQDMDHENMFWYRQDPGLGLRLIYFSYDVKMKEKGDIPEGYSVSREKKERFSLILESASTNQTSMYLCASSRDTLNTEAFFGQGTRLTVV.

V gene TRBV14 combines with J gene TRBJ2-7, with 9 bases that match TRBD2. Trimming cost V 0 bases and J 3 bases; bases outside gene matches: 9. Germline loops: CDR1 SGHDN, CDR2 FVKESK. The CDR3 sequence is 17 residues long. The CDR3 coding sequence is TGTGCCAGCAGCCAAGAAGAAAAAGCGGGGGGCTTCTACGAGCAGTACTTC. Translation gives CASSQEEKAGGFYEQYF.

This rearrangement joins TRBV6-5 to TRBJ2-2; 8 bases match TRBD2. The V gene's germline CDR1 is MNHEY and CDR2 SVGAGI. This CDR3 is built from 15 residues. The V gene end was trimmed by 6 bases and the J gene end by 7 bases; junction bases not matched to a gene: 10. This CDR3 reads CASSPGTSDVGELFF. The DNA of the CDR3 is TGTGCCAGCAGCCCCGGGACTAGTGATGTCGGGGAGCTGTTTTTT.

This clone was seen once. The chain carries TRBV28 and TRBJ2-7; TRBD1 is a possible D gene (6 bases). The germline CDR1 and CDR2 sequences are MDHEN and SYDVKM. Trimming shortened V by 7 bases and J by 1 base, and 23 bases separated the two germline ends. This CDR3 region has 17 residues. The CDR3 reads CASTPVGGKGVSYEQYF. For the CDR3, the DNA is TGTGCCAGCACCCCCGTTGGTGGTAAGGGGGTTTCCTACGAGCAGTACTTC.

The chain combines TRBV12-5 with TRBJ1-2; tentative D call: TRBD1 (6 bases). This CDR3 comprises 15 residues. V was cut by 4 bases and J by 3 bases, with 15 bases left in between. CDR1 and CDR2 from the germline V gene are LGHNT and FRNRAP. The CDR3 DNA reads TGTGCTAGTGGTTCCGGGGGGCTCTACTACTATGGCTACACCTTC. It codes for CASGSGGLYYYGYTF.

This clone was counted a single time. This chain uses TRBV18 with TRBJ1-6; D may be TRBD1 (6 bases). Between the trimmed V and J ends, which lost 2 bases and 5 bases, there was a span of 10 bases. The germline gives CDR1 KGHSH, CDR2 LQKENI. The CDR3 runs to 15 residues. The CDR3 region is CASSPNQGNNSPLHF. In DNA form, the CDR3 reads TGTGCCAGCTCACCAAACCAGGGGAATAATTCACCCCTCCACTTT.